The T cell receptor (beta chain) described here comes from a study of blood T cell repertoires in COVID-19. Looking at the study overall: Both acute and convalescent COVID-19 samples were obtained from the United States, Italy and Spain. T cells, B-cell-depleted T cells, or PBMCs supplied cDNA or gDNA.

This CDR3 contains 15 residues. The V gene end was trimmed by 8 bases and the J gene end by 2 bases; junction bases not matched to a gene: 10. The germline V gene encodes CDR1 ENHRY and CDR2 SYGVKD. Authors' methods: For nucleated cells, counts were estimated from reference gene primer amplification. TCRdb keeps only in-frame clones here, not all; method: immunoSEQ multiplex PCR. V and J calls and clone size are those listed in that table; D and trimming were worked out from the DNA. The top ten hold roughly 1.3% of the sample, which has about 300,000 clones, 85% to 90% seen once. The chain employs TRBV10-3 and TRBJ2-3; 7 nucleotides agree with TRBD2. Sequencing was done on a sample of peripheral blood. The clonotype originates from a man in his sixties or seventies with acute or convalescent COVID-19. The CDR3 nucleotides are TGTGCCATCGATGACGGCGGGAGCGTCACAGATACGCAGTATTTT. Translating gives CAIDDGGSVTDTQYF.